This passage covers 22 T cell receptor beta chains from one sample sequenced in a study of control samples from healthy donors and cancer patients. The method was immunoSEQ multiplex PCR; TCRdb's version includes in-frame clones alone and lacks a portion of them. Among some 97,000 clones listed, about 90% were seen once. Sequenced: blood. Receptors originate from a woman aged 45-59 years in good health.

J is TRBJ2-1 and V is TRBV5-1; 9 nucleotides align to TRBD1. Germline V gene sequence: CDR1 SGHRS, CDR2 YFSETQ. The CDR3 totals 16 residues. The V and J ends lost 2 bases and 10 bases, in that order; junction bases with no gene match: 13. CDR3 DNA: TGCGCCAGCAGCTTAGGGATCGACAGGGGGATTGGCGAGCAGTTCTTC. Translation: CASSLGIDRGIGEQFF.

This chain joins TRBV5-1 and TRBJ2-1; 7 bases map to TRBD1. This CDR3 comprises 15 residues. CDR1 and CDR2 (germline): SGHRS, YFSETQ. V shed 3 bases, J shed 9 bases, and the junction held 12 bases outside the gene matches. The CDR3 here is CASSWLTGESSEQFF. In DNA, the CDR3 is TGCGCCAGCAGCTGGCTCACAGGGGAGAGTAGTGAGCAGTTCTTC. The complete variable domain, with remaining parts taken from reference TRBV5-1 and TRBJ2-1, reads KAGVTQTPRYLIKTRGQQVTLSCSPISGHRSVSWYQQTPGQGLQFLFEYFSETQRNKGNFPGRFSGRQFSNSRSEMNVSTLELGDSALYLCASSWLTGESSEQFFGPGTRLTVL.

The rearrangement links TRBV13 to TRBJ2-7; perhaps TRBD1 as D (5 bases). V gave up 6 bases and J gave up 6 bases, with 12 bases separating them. The CDR3 covers 12 residues. The V gene's germline CDR1 is PRHDT and CDR2 FYEKMQ (reference sequence). The CDR3 loop is CASSQGFREQYF. The CDR3 DNA sequence: TGTGCCAGCAGTCAGGGATTTCGCGAGCAGTACTTC.

The gene calls are TRBV30 and TRBJ2-2, with TRBD1 matching over 7 bases. From germline, CDR1 is GTSNPN and CDR2 SVGIG (reference sequence). The CDR3 runs 12 residues. This CDR3 reads CAIDRDTGELFF. CDR3 DNA sequence: TGTGCTATCGACAGGGATACCGGGGAGCTGTTTTTT.

The V and J genes are TRBV6-5 and TRBJ2-3; D unclear. CDR1 and CDR2 (germline): MNHEY, SVGAGI. The CDR3 runs 14 residues. V shed 2 bases and J shed 0 bases, with 6 bases lying between them. The CDR3 DNA reads TGTGCCAGCAGTTACCTGCCAAGCACAGATACGCAGTATTTT. This translates into CASSYLPSTDTQYF.

The chain employs TRBV27 and TRBJ1-6; possibly TRBD1 for D (5 bases). CDR1 is MNHEY and CDR2 is SMNVEV in the germline V gene (reference sequence). The CDR3 extends over 14 amino acids. The ends were cut back, 2 bases at V and 7 bases at J, with 9 bases in the middle. The CDR3, as DNA: TGTGCCAGCAGTTTAGAGGGGACCAATTCACCCCTCCACTTT. Its protein product is CASSLEGTNSPLHF.

The CDR3 is CASSLGGGFYNEQFF. The CDR3 region has the DNA TGTGCCAGCAGCTTAGGAGGGGGGTTCTACAATGAGCAGTTCTTC. The chain combines TRBV7-3 with TRBJ2-1; perhaps D is TRBD1 or TRBD2 (6 bases each). Germline V gene lookup returns CDR1 SGHTA and CDR2 FQGTGA. The CDR3 runs to 15 residues. V was cut by 2 bases and J by 3 bases, with 11 bases left in between.

V gene TRBV30 combines with J gene TRBJ1-3, with no clear D. The V gene's germline CDR1 is GTSNPN and CDR2 SVGIG (reference sequence). The CDR3 sequence is 16 residues long. Trimming took 0 bases from V and 0 from J, leaving 12 bases between them. The CDR3 region is CAWSVTAAFSGNTIYF. CDR3 in DNA: TGTGCCTGGAGTGTAACGGCAGCCTTCTCTGGAAACACCATATATTTT.

The J gene is TRBJ2-1, the V gene TRBV11-2; D gene unclear. The V end was cut by 5 bases, the J end by 3 bases, with 17 bases between. Looked up from germline, CDR1 is SGHAT and CDR2 is FQNNGV. This CDR3 has 16 residues. CDR3 sequence (DNA): TGTGCCAGCAGCCCTGATTCTGGTGTTGGCTACAATGAGCAGTTCTTC. This gives the protein CASSPDSGVGYNEQFF.

V and J are TRBV5-1 and TRBJ2-1; the match to TRBD2 covers 8 bases. J was trimmed by 5 bases and V by 0 bases; bases with no gene match: 4. This CDR3 has 15 residues. Germline V gene sequence: CDR1 SGHRS, CDR2 YFSETQ. CDR3 loop: CASSLGSGSDNEQFF. CDR3 nucleotide sequence: TGCGCCAGCAGCTTGGGGAGCGGGAGTGACAATGAGCAGTTCTTC.

The chain links TRBV18 to TRBJ1-6; 7 bases are shared with TRBD1. The CDR3 covers 13 residues. With V trimmed by 6 bases and J by 11 bases, 7 bases remained unmatched. In germline, CDR1 is KGHSH, CDR2 LQKENI. CDR3 sequence (DNA): TGTGCCAGCTCCCAGGGGGGAGAGACACCCCTCCACTTT. The encoded protein is CASSQGGETPLHF.

This chain joins TRBV18 and TRBJ2-1, with 8 bases identical to TRBD2. V dropped 3 bases and J dropped 7; count of bases not matched to a gene: 8. This CDR3 comprises 15 residues. Germline V gene data show CDR1 as KGHSH and CDR2 as LQKENI. The CDR3 spells CASSPQSGSSNEQFF. The CDR3 DNA is TGTGCCAGCTCACCGCAAAGCGGGAGTTCGAATGAGCAGTTCTTC.

This clone was detected only a few times. The junction does not match germline at one end; this may be a read error. The rearrangement joins TRBV19 to TRBJ1-1; D is possibly TRBD1 (5 bases). This CDR3 spans 14 amino acids. Germline V gene data show CDR1 as LNHDA and CDR2 as SQIVND (reference sequence). The DNA for the CDR3 is TGTGCCAGTAGTATCGCGGGGACCCGGTCGGCAGAGGACTTT. This codes for CASSIAGTRSAEDF.

The V call is TRBV18, the J call TRBJ1-1, with a tentative D call TRBD1 (5 bases). Per the germline V gene, CDR1 is KGHSH and CDR2 is LQKENI. The V end was cut by 3 bases, the J end by 5 bases, with 13 bases between. The CDR3 consists of 14 residues. The CDR3 DNA sequence: TGTGCCAGCTCACCCTCCCCTGGGGCTACTGAAGCTTTCTTT. The encoded protein is CASSPSPGATEAFF.

This rearrangement joins TRBV27 to TRBJ1-1; D perhaps matches TRBD1 (6 bases). The germline gives CDR1 MNHEY, CDR2 SMNVEV (reference sequence). CDR3 length: 17 amino acids. Deletions cut 6 bases from V and 0 bases from J, with 20 bases between. In DNA form, the CDR3 reads TGTGCCAGCAGGTCGGATGGGGGCAGCTACATGAACACTGAAGCTTTCTTT. Translating gives CASRSDGGSYMNTEAFF.

This chain links TRBV3-1 (or the pseudogene TRBV3-2) with TRBJ2-7; D is undetermined. V dropped 5 bases and J dropped 0 bases, with 11 bases sitting between them. The CDR3 is 14 amino acids. Germline V gives CDR1 LGHDT, CDR2 YNNKEL (reference sequence). The CDR3 bases are TGTGCCAGCAGCGCTAAGACTCCCTCCTACGAGCAGTACGTC. Protein sequence: CASSAKTPSYEQYV.

This chain uses TRBV14 with TRBJ2-1; tentative D call: TRBD2 (5 bases). V lost 4 bases and J lost 10, with 11 bases in between. The germline V gene has CDR1 SGHDN and CDR2 FVKESK. This CDR3 comprises 12 residues. The CDR3 here is CASSPLGGEQFF. The CDR3, as DNA: TGTGCCAGCAGCCCCCTGGGCGGGGAGCAGTTCTTC.

The CDR3 spells CASSRAGDGYTF. The CDR3 region has the DNA TGTGCCAGCAGCCGGGCAGGGGATGGCTACACCTTC. The genes are TRBV3-1 (or the pseudogene TRBV3-2) and TRBJ1-2, with D possibly matching TRBD1 (6 bases). This CDR3 contains 12 residues. Germline lookup yields CDR1 LGHDT and CDR2 YNNKEL (reference sequence). Trimming shortened V by 4 bases and J by 6 bases, and 9 bases separated the two germline ends.

There are a few counts of this clone. The chain employs TRBV6-2 or TRBV6-3 and TRBJ1-2, with D perhaps matching TRBD1 (5 bases). This CDR3 has 14 amino acids. Trimming removed 5 bases at V and 4 bases at J, with 14 bases between. Germline V gene data show CDR1 as MNHEY and CDR2 as SVGEGT. This CDR3 reads CASSTGTGSYGYTF. The DNA of the CDR3 is TGTGCCAGCAGTACGGGAACAGGTTCCTATGGCTACACCTTC.

The rearrangement joins TRBV6-2 or TRBV6-3 to TRBJ2-2; TRBD1 or TRBD2 may be the D gene (5 bases each). CDR1 is MNHEY, CDR2 SVGEGT, per germline. The CDR3 sequence is 15 residues long. Trimming shortened V by 2 bases and J by 1 base, and 8 bases separated the two germline ends. The CDR3 spells CASSYGDRNTGELFF. The CDR3 DNA reads TGTGCCAGCAGTTACGGGGACCGGAACACCGGGGAGCTGTTTTTT.

The chain employs TRBV19 and TRBJ1-2, with a possible D match to TRBD1 (5 bases). The germline V and J ends were trimmed by 3 bases and 6 bases, with 17 bases remaining between them. CDR1 is LNHDA, CDR2 SQIVND, per germline (reference sequence). The CDR3 runs 15 residues. This chain's CDR3 is CASSMGKGYMDGYTF. The CDR3 bases are TGTGCCAGTAGTATGGGCAAGGGGTATATGGATGGCTACACCTTC.

The J gene is TRBJ1-2, the V gene TRBV2; 10 nucleotides align to TRBD1. Unmatched junction bases numbered 10, after V lost 4 bases and J lost 8 bases. The CDR3 spans 15 residues. Per the germline V gene, CDR1 is SNHLY and CDR2 is FYNNEI. The CDR3 loop is CASSGQGALGMGYTF. The CDR3 DNA reads as TGTGCCAGCAGTGGACAGGGGGCCCTCGGGATGGGCTACACCTTC.